A selection of T cell receptor beta chains follows, all from one sample in a study of long-term antiretroviral therapy in people with HIV. TCRdb's table, derived via immunoSEQ multiplex PCR, lists solely in-frame clones and lacks some. The sample shows approximately 15,000 clones, approximately 80% of them seen only once. Sequences were derived from unsorted PBMCs, sampled 0.1 years before starting antiretroviral therapy. The receptors come from a young man with HIV. CDR3s include the opening cysteine and the closing phenylalanine or tryptophan. Fields, in order: J gene, clone size, V gene, D gene, CDR3 protein, CDR3 DNA. D genes are given only for firm matches. For some rows the clone size is stated as once, few or many, or as a class when expanded; others skip it.

TRBJ2-1 - TRBV6-5 - CAIAQRLGNEQFF TGTGCCATCGCACAGCGGTTAGGGAATGAGCAGTTCTTC
TRBJ2-1 - TRBV11-1 - CASSSVEGGNEQFF TGTGCCAGCAGTAGCGTGGAGGGCGGGAATGAGCAGTTCTTC
TRBJ2-7 - TRBV7-9 - CASSASSYEQYF TGTGCCAGCAGCGCGAGCTCCTACGAGCAGTACTTC
TRBJ2-3 - TRBV5-8 - CASSLATVLGAGDTQYF TGTGCCAGCAGCTTGGCCACTGTGTTGGGGGCCGGAGATACGCAGTATTTT
TRBJ2-7 - TRBV11-2 - CASSLSSYEQYF TGTGCCAGCAGCCTCAGCTCCTACGAGCAGTACTTC
TRBJ2-5 - TRBV7-8 - CASSFLTDKASQETQYF TGTGCCAGCAGCTTTCTGACAGATAAGGCGAGCCAAGAGACCCAGTACTTC
TRBJ2-4 - TRBV15 TRBD1 CATSAATGATAKNIQYF TGTGCCACCAGCGCCGCGACAGGGGCGACAGCCAAAAACATTCAGTACTTC
TRBJ2-3 - TRBV6-5 - CASNSSPVITDTQYF TGTGCCAGCAACTCTTCGCCCGTGATAACAGATACGCAGTATTTT
TRBJ1-1 - TRBV6-5 - CASSKGAPPEAFF TGTGCCAGCAGTAAAGGGGCCCCTCCTGAAGCTTTCTTT
TRBJ2-2 - TRBV7-8 - CASSLGLARDTGELFF TGTGCCAGCAGCTTAGGGCTAGCAAGGGACACCGGGGAGCTGTTTTTT
TRBJ1-2 - TRBV29-1 - CSVEDLRDGYTF TGCAGCGTTGAAGATTTAAGGGATGGCTACACCTTC
TRBJ2-2 - TRBV6-5 TRBD2 CAAKRGDLTGELFF TGTGCCGCGAAGCGGGGCGACCTCACCGGGGAGCTGTTTTTT
TRBJ2-7 - TRBV7-4 - CASSLVQTNEQYF TGTGCCAGCAGCTTAGTTCAGACTAACGAGCAGTACTTC
TRBJ2-2 - TRBV2 - CASTPSAGTNTGELFF TGTGCCAGCACTCCCTCAGCCGGGACAAACACCGGGGAGCTGTTTTTT
TRBJ2-6 - TRBV2 TRBD2 CASSGEGSGANVLTF TGTGCCAGCAGTGGGGAGGGCTCTGGGGCCAACGTCCTGACTTTC
TRBJ1-1 - TRBV5-1 - CASSLTGTTEAFF TGCGCCAGCAGCTTGACAGGGACCACTGAAGCTTTCTTT
TRBJ1-4 - TRBV9 TRBD1 CASSAGDRFNEKLFF TGTGCCAGCAGCGCAGGGGACAGGTTTAATGAAAAACTGTTTTTT
TRBJ2-1 - TRBV7-3 - CASSPEKYNEQFF TGTGCCAGCAGCCCCGAGAAGTACAATGAGCAGTTCTTC
TRBJ2-1 once TRBV19 - CASSTTPGQRLDSLNEQFF TGTGCCAGTAGTACAACCCCGGGACAGAGACTAGACTCCTTGAATGAGCAGTTCTTC
TRBJ1-2 - TRBV28 - CASSPSARLYGYTF TGTGCCAGCAGCCCCTCGGCCAGGTTATATGGCTACACCTTC
TRBJ2-3 - TRBV4-3 - CASSRERDPLHTQYF TGCGCCAGCAGCCGCGAGAGGGACCCTCTCCATACGCAGTATTTT
TRBJ1-5 few TRBV28 - CASSQGEVQPQHF TGTGCCAGCAGCCAAGGGGAGGTTCAGCCCCAGCATTTT
TRBJ1-1 few TRBV2 - CASKVYTEAFF TGTGCCAGCAAGGTTTACACTGAAGCTTTCTTT
TRBJ1-4 once TRBV6-1 - CASSEGYTGINEKLFF TGTGCCAGCAGTGAAGGCTATACAGGGATTAATGAAAAACTGTTTTTT
TRBJ1-4 medium-sized TRBV2 - CASSDPVLGMIPLFRGGEKLFF TGTGCCAGCAGTGACCCCGTCCTAGGGATGATTCCTCTATTTCGCGGGGGCGAAAAACTGTTTTTT
TRBJ2-1 - TRBV7-9 - CASSLVWGRDRSYNEQFF TGTGCCAGCAGCTTAGTATGGGGGCGGGACCGCTCCTACAATGAGCAGTTCTTC